The rows below give T cell receptor beta chains drawn from one sample of a study of a mutant IDH1 vaccine in newly diagnosed glioma. Sequencing used immunoSEQ multiplex PCR; TCRdb keeps in-frame clones, though not all of them. Among tens of thousands of clones listed, 80% to 90% were seen once. Here the sequenced sample was peripheral blood mononuclear cells (PBMCs), taken from a glioma patient treated with radiotherapy, temozolomide or both. Receptors originate from a woman aged 18-29 years with glioma. Some clones in this sample may be carry-over from other donors' samples. The CDR3 runs from the conserved cysteine through the conserved F or W. D genes are given only for firm matches. Clone size is given for some rows only: seen once, a few or many times, or a class if the clone is expanded.

CDR3 DNA: TGTGCCAGCAGCCCTGGGAGGGGCACTGAAGCTTTCTTT
CDR3 protein: CASSPGRGTEAFF
D gene: .
clone size: few
V gene: TRBV7-3
J gene: TRBJ1-1

CDR3 DNA: TGTGCCAGCACCCAACGGACGGGCTACGAGCAGTACTTC
CDR3 protein: CASTQRTGYEQYF
D gene: .
clone size: once
V gene: TRBV27
J gene: TRBJ2-7

CDR3 DNA: TGTGCCAGCAGCCAATCGTCAGGGGTTGGAAACACCATATATTTT
CDR3 protein: CASSQSSGVGNTIYF
D gene: .
clone size: once
V gene: TRBV7-9
J gene: TRBJ1-3

CDR3 DNA: TGTGCCAGCAGCTTCGGGGACAGACTGAACACTGAAGCTTTCTTT
CDR3 protein: CASSFGDRLNTEAFF
D gene: TRBD1
clone size: few
V gene: TRBV28
J gene: TRBJ1-1

CDR3 DNA: TGTGCCAGCAAGGCGTGGGGGACAGGGGGCGTTGAAGCTTTCTTT
CDR3 protein: CASKAWGTGGVEAFF
D gene: TRBD1
clone size: .
V gene: TRBV27
J gene: TRBJ1-1

CDR3 DNA: TGCGCCAGCAGCTTGGACGGGGGACGTGAAAAACTGTTTTTT
CDR3 protein: CASSLDGGREKLFF
D gene: .
clone size: .
V gene: TRBV5-1
J gene: TRBJ1-4

CDR3 DNA: TGTGCCAGCAGTTTATCCAGCGGGAGCTCCTACAATGAGCAGTTCTTC
CDR3 protein: CASSLSSGSSYNEQFF
D gene: TRBD2
clone size: .
V gene: TRBV27
J gene: TRBJ2-1

CDR3 DNA: TGTGCCAGCAGTCGGGACAGGCGACAAGAGACCCAGTACTTC
CDR3 protein: CASSRDRRQETQYF
D gene: TRBD1
clone size: .
V gene: TRBV6-1
J gene: TRBJ2-5

CDR3 DNA: TGCGCCAGCAGCCAAGAAGTGGGACAGGGTCTGCGTGGCTACACCTTC
CDR3 protein: CASSQEVGQGLRGYTF
D gene: TRBD1
clone size: once
V gene: TRBV4-3
J gene: TRBJ1-2

CDR3 DNA: TGTGCCAGTAGCCTAGGAGGAACCTACGAGCAGTACTTC
CDR3 protein: CASSLGGTYEQYF
D gene: .
clone size: .
V gene: TRBV19
J gene: TRBJ2-7

CDR3 DNA: TGTGCCAGTAGGGACAGCAATCAGCCCCAGCATTTT
CDR3 protein: CASRDSNQPQHF
D gene: .
clone size: few
V gene: TRBV6-1
J gene: TRBJ1-5

CDR3 DNA: TGTGCCATCAGTGAAGGACAGGGGTGGAGGGCTAATGAAAAACTGTTTTTT
CDR3 protein: CAISEGQGWRANEKLFF
D gene: TRBD1
clone size: .
V gene: TRBV10-3
J gene: TRBJ1-4

CDR3 DNA: TGTGCCAGCAGGGCGGACAGGGCCCAAGAGACCCAGTACTTC
CDR3 protein: CASRADRAQETQYF
D gene: TRBD1
clone size: .
V gene: TRBV6-5
J gene: TRBJ2-5

CDR3 DNA: TGTGCCAGCAGCTTGGGGGACACAGGGGGCTATGGCTACACCTTC
CDR3 protein: CASSLGDTGGYGYTF
D gene: TRBD1
clone size: .
V gene: TRBV5-4
J gene: TRBJ1-2

CDR3 DNA: TGTGCCAGCAGACCCGGGACAGGGAGTCAGCCCCAGCATTTT
CDR3 protein: CASRPGTGSQPQHF
D gene: TRBD1
clone size: .
V gene: TRBV6-5
J gene: TRBJ1-5

CDR3 DNA: TGTGCCAGCAGTTACGGGACTAGCGAGCCAGAGCAGTACTTC
CDR3 protein: CASSYGTSEPEQYF
D gene: TRBD2
clone size: .
V gene: TRBV6-6
J gene: TRBJ2-5

CDR3 DNA: TGTGCCAGCAGTGAATCTGGGGGCGTCTACTACGAGCAGTACTTC
CDR3 protein: CASSESGGVYYEQYF
D gene: .
clone size: .
V gene: TRBV25-1
J gene: TRBJ2-7

CDR3 DNA: TGTGCCAGCTCACCGCCCCGGGCAGGTGGTGGCACCATATATTTT
CDR3 protein: CASSPPRAGGGTIYF
D gene: .
clone size: .
V gene: TRBV18
J gene: TRBJ1-3

CDR3 DNA: TGTGCCAGCAGCATCCGGGACAGGGCCCTAAATTCCTTC
CDR3 protein: CASSIRDRALNSF
D gene: TRBD1
clone size: .
V gene: TRBV5-6
J gene: TRBJ1-2

CDR3 DNA: TGTGCCAGCAGCTACGACAGGCCAGGGCGTTATGGCTACACCTTC
CDR3 protein: CASSYDRPGRYGYTF
D gene: .
clone size: .
V gene: TRBV6-5
J gene: TRBJ1-2

CDR3 DNA: TGTGCCAGCAGCTTGGGAGTCGCAGGGGTGTACACTGAAGCTTTCTTT
CDR3 protein: CASSLGVAGVYTEAFF
D gene: .
clone size: .
V gene: TRBV5-5
J gene: TRBJ1-1

CDR3 DNA: TGTGCCAGCAGCTTGGGGGGCAGGTCCTTCTCCTACGAGCAGTACTTC
CDR3 protein: CASSLGGRSFSYEQYF
D gene: .
clone size: .
V gene: TRBV5-4
J gene: TRBJ2-7

CDR3 DNA: TGTGCCAGCAGCTTGGCTGGTGGGACAGGCCAAGGGGGCACCATATATTTT
CDR3 protein: CASSLAGGTGQGGTIYF
D gene: TRBD1
clone size: once
V gene: TRBV5-4
J gene: TRBJ1-3

CDR3 DNA: TGTGCCAGCAGCCAATGGACTAGCGCCTACGAGCAGTACTTC
CDR3 protein: CASSQWTSAYEQYF
D gene: TRBD2
clone size: .
V gene: TRBV14
J gene: TRBJ2-7

CDR3 DNA: TGCAGCGTTGTTGGGGGCACTGAAGCTTTCTTT
CDR3 protein: CSVVGGTEAFF
D gene: .
clone size: .
V gene: TRBV29-1
J gene: TRBJ1-1

CDR3 DNA: TGCAGCGTTGGATCGGGGGGGGGCCGAGGGGAGACCCAGTACTTC
CDR3 protein: CSVGSGGGRGETQYF
D gene: TRBD2
clone size: .
V gene: TRBV29-1
J gene: TRBJ2-5

CDR3 DNA: TGCGCCAGCAGCTTGGGTTGGGCGTCGGACGAGCAGTACTTC
CDR3 protein: CASSLGWASDEQYF
D gene: .
clone size: .
V gene: TRBV5-1
J gene: TRBJ2-7

CDR3 DNA: TGTGCCAGCAGTTCACAGGCTTTAAACACTGAAGCTTTCTTT
CDR3 protein: CASSSQALNTEAFF
D gene: .
clone size: .
V gene: TRBV27
J gene: TRBJ1-1

CDR3 DNA: TGTGCTAGCAGCTTAGGCCCGGGGTCCACAGATACGCAGTATTTT
CDR3 protein: CASSLGPGSTDTQYF
D gene: .
clone size: .
V gene: TRBV7-7
J gene: TRBJ2-3

CDR3 DNA: TGTGCCAGCAGTCTAGACAGGGGGCGTGAAAAACTGTTTTTT
CDR3 protein: CASSLDRGREKLFF
D gene: TRBD1
clone size: .
V gene: TRBV2
J gene: TRBJ1-4

CDR3 DNA: TGTGCCAGCAGTTACTCATCCAGGGCTCCCAATCAGCCCCAGCATTTT
CDR3 protein: CASSYSSRAPNQPQHF
D gene: .
clone size: once
V gene: TRBV6-6
J gene: TRBJ1-5

CDR3 DNA: TGTGCCAGCAGCTTAGGGCTCGCTGAAGCTTTCTTT
CDR3 protein: CASSLGLAEAFF
D gene: .
clone size: few
V gene: TRBV7-2
J gene: TRBJ1-1

CDR3 DNA: TGTGCCAGTAGTGCCGCTGAAGCTTTCTTT
CDR3 protein: CASSAAEAFF
D gene: .
clone size: .
V gene: TRBV19
J gene: TRBJ1-1

CDR3 DNA: TGCGCCAGCAGCCAAGCGGCCCGTCCTACCTACGAGCAGTACTTC
CDR3 protein: CASSQAARPTYEQYF
D gene: .
clone size: .
V gene: TRBV4-1
J gene: TRBJ2-7

CDR3 DNA: TGTGCCAGCAGCCAAGACGGGAGCTCCTACAATGAGCAGTTCTTC
CDR3 protein: CASSQDGSSYNEQFF
D gene: .
clone size: .
V gene: TRBV4-2
J gene: TRBJ2-1

CDR3 DNA: TGCAGCGTTGAAGGCGGGAGGGGGCGGAATGAGCAGTTCTTC
CDR3 protein: CSVEGGRGRNEQFF
D gene: TRBD2
clone size: .
V gene: TRBV29-1
J gene: TRBJ2-1

CDR3 DNA: TGTGCCAGTAGTACTCCGGGACCGGTCTATGGCTACACCTTC
CDR3 protein: CASSTPGPVYGYTF
D gene: .
clone size: .
V gene: TRBV19
J gene: TRBJ1-2

CDR3 DNA: TGCAGCGGGCGACAGGGCCAAGGGGAGCAGTACTTC
CDR3 protein: CSGRQGQGEQYF
D gene: TRBD1
clone size: .
V gene: TRBV29-1
J gene: TRBJ2-7

CDR3 DNA: TGTGCCAGCAGCACCCGGACAGGGGACGGCTACACCTTC
CDR3 protein: CASSTRTGDGYTF
D gene: TRBD1
clone size: .
V gene: TRBV7-9
J gene: TRBJ1-2

CDR3 DNA: TGTGCCAGCAGTGGGGCCCCGTCAGATACGCAGTATTTT
CDR3 protein: CASSGAPSDTQYF
D gene: .
clone size: .
V gene: TRBV6-1
J gene: TRBJ2-3

CDR3 DNA: TGCGCCAGCAGCTTGGGGACAGGGAGCTTGGGTGGCTACACCTTC
CDR3 protein: CASSLGTGSLGGYTF
D gene: TRBD1
clone size: .
V gene: TRBV5-1
J gene: TRBJ1-2

CDR3 DNA: TGTGCCAGCAGCTTAGCGGTTCGGGTCGGCTCCTACGAGCAGTACTTC
CDR3 protein: CASSLAVRVGSYEQYF
D gene: .
clone size: .
V gene: TRBV7-6
J gene: TRBJ2-7

CDR3 DNA: TGTGCCAGCAGCTTGACTCAGGGCGATTCACCCCTCCACTTT
CDR3 protein: CASSLTQGDSPLHF
D gene: .
clone size: .
V gene: TRBV5-6
J gene: TRBJ1-6

CDR3 DNA: TGCGCCAGCATGGGACTAGCGGGACTCCAAGAGACCCAGTACTTC
CDR3 protein: CASMGLAGLQETQYF
D gene: TRBD2
clone size: .
V gene: TRBV10-2
J gene: TRBJ2-5

CDR3 DNA: TGTGCCAGCAGGCGCTGGGACAGGGGATGGACCGGGGAGCTGTTTTTT
CDR3 protein: CASRRWDRGWTGELFF
D gene: TRBD1
clone size: .
V gene: TRBV5-6
J gene: TRBJ2-2

CDR3 DNA: TGTGCCAGCAGCTTAGCGATACCGCAGGGGGAGGAAGCTTTCTTT
CDR3 protein: CASSLAIPQGEEAFF
D gene: TRBD1
clone size: .
V gene: TRBV7-8
J gene: TRBJ1-1

CDR3 DNA: TGTGCCAGCAGTGATCAGGGGATCCACGAGCAGTACTTC
CDR3 protein: CASSDQGIHEQYF
D gene: .
clone size: .
V gene: TRBV27
J gene: TRBJ2-7

CDR3 DNA: TGTGCCAGCAGTGATGACAGGGGTATTAACACCGGGGAGCTGTTTTTT
CDR3 protein: CASSDDRGINTGELFF
D gene: TRBD1
clone size: .
V gene: TRBV6-1
J gene: TRBJ2-2

CDR3 DNA: TGTGCCAGCAGTGAAAATAGGAGGGACAACTATGGCTACACCTTC
CDR3 protein: CASSENRRDNYGYTF
D gene: .
clone size: .
V gene: TRBV25-1
J gene: TRBJ1-2

CDR3 DNA: TGTGCCAGCAGTGAATATGAAGGGACTAGAGAGAACACTGAAGCTTTCTTT
CDR3 protein: CASSEYEGTRENTEAFF
D gene: .
clone size: .
V gene: TRBV25-1
J gene: TRBJ1-1

CDR3 DNA: TGCGCCAGCACTTTAGCGGGAGGAGGGATCAATGAGCAGTTCTTC
CDR3 protein: CASTLAGGGINEQFF
D gene: TRBD2
clone size: .
V gene: TRBV5-1
J gene: TRBJ2-1

CDR3 DNA: TGTGCCAGCAGCTTAGAGGGGACAGGGGGCAGCTCTTCACCCTACAATGAGCAGTTCTTC
CDR3 protein: CASSLEGTGGSSSPYNEQFF
D gene: TRBD1
clone size: .
V gene: TRBV13
J gene: TRBJ2-1

CDR3 DNA: TGTGCCAGCAGTCTTAGCGGGAGCGTAGCAGATACGCAGTATTTT
CDR3 protein: CASSLSGSVADTQYF
D gene: TRBD2
clone size: .
V gene: TRBV5-4
J gene: TRBJ2-3

CDR3 DNA: TGTGCCAGTAGTATCGACCCATCCTATGGCTACACCTTC
CDR3 protein: CASSIDPSYGYTF
D gene: .
clone size: .
V gene: TRBV19
J gene: TRBJ1-2

CDR3 DNA: TGCGCCAGCAGCTTAGAGGGACAGGGGATCGGGCAGTACTTC
CDR3 protein: CASSLEGQGIGQYF
D gene: TRBD1
clone size: .
V gene: TRBV5-1
J gene: TRBJ2-7

CDR3 DNA: TGTGCCAGCAGTTACTCGGGACAGGTGAACACTGAAGCTTTCTTT
CDR3 protein: CASSYSGQVNTEAFF
D gene: TRBD1
clone size: .
V gene: TRBV6-5
J gene: TRBJ1-1

CDR3 DNA: TGTGCCAGCAGCCTGTCGGGGAATGGGGAGACCCAGTACTTC
CDR3 protein: CASSLSGNGETQYF
D gene: .
clone size: once
V gene: TRBV5-6
J gene: TRBJ2-5

CDR3 DNA: TGTGCCAGCTCACCACCCGGCAGGGTTTCCCACGAGCAGTACTTC
CDR3 protein: CASSPPGRVSHEQYF
D gene: .
clone size: .
V gene: TRBV18
J gene: TRBJ2-7

CDR3 DNA: TGTGCCAGCAGATATCCGGGAGCCTTTAATGAAAAACTGTTTTTT
CDR3 protein: CASRYPGAFNEKLFF
D gene: .
clone size: .
V gene: TRBV6-6
J gene: TRBJ1-4

CDR3 DNA: TGTGCCTGGAGTGTTCTGCTGGGGACCCAGTACTTC
CDR3 protein: CAWSVLLGTQYF
D gene: .
clone size: .
V gene: TRBV30
J gene: TRBJ2-5